Below are 3 T cell receptor beta chains sequenced from a single sample in a study of CD8+ T cells in alopecia areata. The sorting of pooled cutaneous lymph node cells relied on CD4, CD8alpha, NKG2D, NKG2ACE and other markers. Extracted RNA was reverse transcribed into cDNA, the sequencing template. Sequenced by immunoSEQ multiplex PCR; TCRdb stores in-frame clones only, minus some. The sample was found to contain 250,000 or so clones, and every one recurs. The sample was CD4+ T cells sorted from a lymph node. Source of these receptors: a C3H/HeJ mouse with alopecia areata. This strain's MHC haplotype is H2-k.

This clone has ten or more counts. The germline and genes are mouse ones. Read data end 4 residues before the CDR3 end; the end is taken from the germline J gene. This chain joins TRBV13-1 and TRBJ2-2; 10 bases are a match to TRBD2. The CDR3 totals 15 residues. Per germline, CDR1 NSHNY and CDR2 SYGAGN. Trimming at V came to 5 bases and at J to 3 bases, leaving 4 bases not matched to a gene. The sequenced part of the CDR3 DNA is TGTGCCAGCAGCCCTGGGGGGGCTTACACCGGG. Translated: CASSPGGAYTG. The whole CDR3 protein is CASSPGGAYTGQLYF.

Only a few counts were recorded for this clone. The germline and genes are mouse ones. Coverage ceases 4 residues before the CDR3 finishes, and the germline J gene fills in the end. The V and J genes are TRBV13-1 and TRBJ1-1; D gene unclear. The CDR3 extends over 13 amino acids. V lost 0 bases and J lost 0, with 3 bases in between. Germline assignment: CDR1 NSHNY and CDR2 SYGAGN. This CDR3 reads CASSDVSNTEVFF. The sequenced part of the CDR3 DNA is TGTGCCAGCAGTGATGTGTCAAACACA.

For this clone: Genes and germline come from the mouse. The read comes to an end 4 residues before the CDR3 does, leaving the germline J gene to fill in the end. The chain employs TRBV3 and TRBJ2-5, with 7 bases lining up with TRBD1. The CDR3 has 15 residues. CDR1 and CDR2 (germline): SNHLY, FYNGKV (reference sequence). The sequenced part of the CDR3 DNA is TGTGCCAGCAGCTTAGCCCGGGACAGAAAAGAC. Translated, it gives CASSLARDRKD. The whole CDR3 is CASSLARDRKDTQYF.